One sample yielded the 14 T cell receptor beta chains listed below, sequenced in a study of T cell clonotyping in hematopoietic cell transplantation. The protocol was immunoSEQ multiplex PCR, while the TCRdb copy is restricted to in-frame clones and leaves out a portion. The sample contains about 7,200 clones, 89% of which appear only once. Sample: PBMCs, taken 30 days after allogeneic stem cell transplant. The receptors come from a female patient aged 50 to 60 who had an allogeneic stem cell transplant from an unrelated donor, so the T cells may come from the graft donor. Some clones in this sample may be carry-over from other donors' samples.

The chain employs TRBV6-5 and TRBJ2-2, with 8 bases that match TRBD2. From germline, CDR1 is MNHEY and CDR2 SVGAGI. V shed 5 bases and J 9 bases; nucleotides not matched to a gene: 11. This CDR3 has 15 amino acids. CDR3 amino acids: CASSQPGTSSRELFF. DNA for the CDR3: TGTGCCAGCAGTCAACCCGGGACTAGTAGCCGGGAGCTGTTTTTT.

This clone was recorded once. The chain employs TRBV5-1 and TRBJ2-5; D unresolved. This CDR3 comprises 13 residues. V was trimmed by 0 bases and J by 5 bases, leaving 8 bases between them. Germline V gives CDR1 SGHRS, CDR2 YFSETQ. The CDR3 sequence is CASSLEEGETQYF. The CDR3 nucleotides read TGCGCCAGCAGCTTGGAGGAAGGCGAGACCCAGTACTTC.

V usage is TRBV19 and J usage is TRBJ2-5; 12 bases match TRBD2. The CDR3 is 12 amino acids. CDR1 is LNHDA, CDR2 SQIVND, per germline (reference sequence). The CDR3 protein is CSTSGSSATQYF. In nucleotides, the CDR3 is TGTTCGACTAGCGGGAGTAGCGCGACCCAGTACTTC. The whole variable domain, remainder taken from reference TRBV19 and TRBJ2-5, is DGGITQSPKYLFRKEGQNVTLSCEQNLNHDAMYWYRQDPGQGLRLIYYSQIVNDFQKGDIAEGYSVSREKKESFPLTVTSAQKNPTAFYLCSTSGSSATQYFGPGTRLLVL.

The chain carries TRBV7-9 and TRBJ2-5; 8 bases are a match to TRBD1. The CDR3 consists of 14 residues. Looked up from germline, CDR1 is SEHNR and CDR2 is FQNEAQ (reference sequence). The V gene end was trimmed by 5 bases and the J gene end by 3 bases; junction bases not matched to a gene: 5. The DNA of the CDR3 is TGTGCCAGCAGCCCCGGACAGGGAGAAGAGACCCAGTACTTC. Protein product: CASSPGQGEETQYF. The full variable domain, completed using reference TRBV7-9 and TRBJ2-5, is DTGVSQNPRHKITKRGQNVTFRCDPISEHNRLYWYRQTLGQGPEFLTYFQNEAQLEKSRLLSDRFSAERPKGSFSTLEIQRTEQGDSAMYLCASSPGQGEETQYFGPGTRLLVL.

The chain employs TRBV11-2 and TRBJ2-7; possibly TRBD2 for D (5 bases). Trimming cost V 5 bases and J 0 bases, with 8 bases left between them. Germline V gives CDR1 SGHAT, CDR2 FQNNGV. There are 13 residues in the CDR3. The CDR3: CASSPRVSYEQYF. Here the CDR3 DNA reads TGTGCCAGCAGCCCGCGGGTCTCCTACGAGCAGTACTTC.

The V gene is TRBV5-1, the J gene TRBJ2-7, with 8 bases lining up with TRBD1. Germline CDR1 reads SGHRS; CDR2 reads YFSETQ. The CDR3 loop spans 11 amino acids. Germline trimming cut 4 bases from V and 11 bases from J; bases unmatched to any gene: 5. CDR3: CASSLRDRKYF. Here the CDR3 DNA reads TGCGCCAGCAGCCTCCGGGACAGGAAGTACTTC.

CDR3 nucleotides: TGTGCCAGCAGGACGGGACTACTACAGGACACAGATACGCAGTATTTT. Its protein is CASRTGLLQDTDTQYF. J is TRBJ2-3 and V is TRBV27; 7 bases agree with TRBD2. Germline assignment: CDR1 MNHEY and CDR2 SMNVEV (reference sequence). V was clipped by 6 bases and J by 2 bases; unmatched bases: 11. The CDR3 sequence is 16 residues long.

This chain connects TRBV29-1 to TRBJ2-5; D may be TRBD1 (6 bases). There are 13 residues in the CDR3. Germline V gives CDR1 SQVTM, CDR2 ANQGSEA. V lost 6 bases to trimming and J lost 2 bases, with 13 bases between them. The CDR3 bases are TGCAGCGTGGTGGACAGCGGACAAGAGACCCAGTACTTC. The encoded protein is CSVVDSGQETQYF.

This sequence joins TRBV28 and TRBJ2-7; 7 nucleotides match TRBD2. V was pared by 6 bases and J by 2 bases, with 13 bases of the junction left unmatched. The CDR3 has 16 residues. In germline, CDR1 is MDHEN, CDR2 SYDVKM. CDR3 protein: CASSPRGGSTAYEQYF. The CDR3 region has the DNA TGTGCCAGCAGCCCAAGGGGAGGGAGTACTGCCTACGAGCAGTACTTC.

This chain connects TRBV7-7 to TRBJ2-7; weak D call: TRBD2 (6 bases). This CDR3 spans 15 amino acids. Trimming left V 1 base short and J 2 bases short, with 12 bases between. Germline lookup yields CDR1 SSHAT and CDR2 FNYEAQ (reference sequence). CDR3 DNA: TGTGCCAGCAGCTTAGGTCCAGCGGGTACCTACGAGCAGTACTTC. This codes for CASSLGPAGTYEQYF.

The CDR3 DNA reads as TGTGCCAGCAGGGGACAGGCGGGGGAGACCCAGTACTTC. It codes for CASRGQAGETQYF. This rearrangement joins TRBV28 to TRBJ2-5; 8 nucleotides match TRBD1. V lost 6 bases to trimming and J lost 5 bases; unmatched junction nucleotides: 5. The CDR3 has 13 residues. The germline CDR1 and CDR2 sequences are MDHEN and SYDVKM.

The J gene is TRBJ2-1, the V gene TRBV25-1; 8 bases agree with TRBD1. The CDR3 sequence is 12 residues long. Germline V CDR1 and CDR2: MGHDK, SYGVNS. Trimming removed 6 bases from V and 8 bases from J; junction bases left unmatched: 3. The DNA of the CDR3 is TGTGCCAGCAGGACACAGGGGGATGAGCAGTTCTTC. It encodes CASRTQGDEQFF.

The V and J genes are TRBV19 and TRBJ1-2; 8 nucleotides line up with TRBD1. Per germline, CDR1 LNHDA and CDR2 SQIVND (reference sequence). The CDR3 consists of 14 residues. V dropped 1 base and J dropped 3; count of bases not matched to a gene: 1. The CDR3 sequence is CASSIGTGYYGYTF. The CDR3 nucleotides read TGTGCCAGTAGTATAGGGACAGGGTACTATGGCTACACCTTC. The variable domain in full, completed from reference TRBV19 and TRBJ1-2, reads DGGITQSPKYLFRKEGQNVTLSCEQNLNHDAMYWYRQDPGQGLRLIYYSQIVNDFQKGDIAEGYSVSREKKESFPLTVTSAQKNPTAFYLCASSIGTGYYGYTFGSGTRLTVV.

The V and J genes are TRBV2 and TRBJ1-1; D perhaps matches TRBD1 (5 bases). The CDR3 extends over 12 amino acids. Between the trimmed V and J ends, which lost 5 bases and 1 base, there was a span of 5 bases. CDR1 SNHLY and CDR2 FYNNEI come from the germline V gene. The CDR3 bases are TGTGCCAGCAGTCAGGGGAACACTGAAGCTTTCTTT. Translation: CASSQGNTEAFF.